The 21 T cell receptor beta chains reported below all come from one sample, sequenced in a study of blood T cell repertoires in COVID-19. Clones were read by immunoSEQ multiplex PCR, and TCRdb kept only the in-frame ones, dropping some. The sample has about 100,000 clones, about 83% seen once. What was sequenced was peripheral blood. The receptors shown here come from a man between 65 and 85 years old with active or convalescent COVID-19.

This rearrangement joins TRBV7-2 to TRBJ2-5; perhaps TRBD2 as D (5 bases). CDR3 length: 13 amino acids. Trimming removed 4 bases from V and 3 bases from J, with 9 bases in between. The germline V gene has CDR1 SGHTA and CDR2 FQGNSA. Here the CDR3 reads CASSSLGKETQYF. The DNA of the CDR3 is TGTGCCAGCAGCTCACTAGGGAAAGAGACCCAGTACTTC. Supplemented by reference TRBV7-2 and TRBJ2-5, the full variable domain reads GAGVSQSPSNKVTEKGKDVELRCDPISGHTALYWYRQSLGQGLEFLIYFQGNSAPDKSGLPSDRFSAERTGGSVSTLTIQRTQQEDSAVYLCASSSLGKETQYFGPGTRLLVL.

The CDR3 sequence: CASSRNSGGAYEQFF. CDR3 sequence (DNA): TGTGCCAGCAGTCGGAATAGCGGGGGGGCCTATGAGCAGTTCTTC. This chain joins TRBV27 and TRBJ2-1, with 11 bases identical to TRBD2. Germline V gives CDR1 MNHEY, CDR2 SMNVEV (reference sequence). Unmatched junction bases numbered 8, after V lost 5 bases and J lost 8 bases. This CDR3 has 15 residues.

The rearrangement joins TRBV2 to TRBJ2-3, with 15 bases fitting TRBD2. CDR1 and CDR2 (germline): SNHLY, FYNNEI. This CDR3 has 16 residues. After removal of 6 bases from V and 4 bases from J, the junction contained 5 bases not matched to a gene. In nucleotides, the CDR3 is TGTGCCAGCAGAACAGGACTAGCGGGGGGGTCAGATACGCAGTATTTT. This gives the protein CASRTGLAGGSDTQYF.

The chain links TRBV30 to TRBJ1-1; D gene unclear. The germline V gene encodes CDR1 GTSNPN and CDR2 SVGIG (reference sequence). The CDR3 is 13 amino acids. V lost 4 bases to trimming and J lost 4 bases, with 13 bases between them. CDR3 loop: CAWKGVASTEAFF. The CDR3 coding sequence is TGTGCCTGGAAAGGAGTGGCGTCCACTGAAGCTTTCTTT.

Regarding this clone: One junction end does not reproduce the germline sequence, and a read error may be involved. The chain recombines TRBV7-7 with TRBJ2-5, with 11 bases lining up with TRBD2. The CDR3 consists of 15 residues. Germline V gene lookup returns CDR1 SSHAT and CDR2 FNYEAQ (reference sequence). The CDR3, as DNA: TGTGCTAGCAGCCGTAGCGGGGGGGGTCGGGAGACCCAGTACTTC. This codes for CASSRSGGGRETQYF.

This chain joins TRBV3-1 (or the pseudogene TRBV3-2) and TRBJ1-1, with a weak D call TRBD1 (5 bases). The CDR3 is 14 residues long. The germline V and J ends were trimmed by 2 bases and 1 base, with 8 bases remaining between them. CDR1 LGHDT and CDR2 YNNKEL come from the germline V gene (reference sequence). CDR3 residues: CASSQLTGNTEAFF. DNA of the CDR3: TGTGCCAGCAGCCAACTAACAGGGAACACTGAAGCTTTCTTT.

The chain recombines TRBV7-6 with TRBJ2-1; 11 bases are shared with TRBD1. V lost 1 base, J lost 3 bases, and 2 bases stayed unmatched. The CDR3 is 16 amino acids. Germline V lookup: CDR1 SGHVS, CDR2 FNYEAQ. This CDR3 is CASSLVGQGVYNEQFF. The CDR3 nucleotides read TGTGCCAGCAGCTTAGTGGGACAGGGGGTCTACAATGAGCAGTTCTTC.

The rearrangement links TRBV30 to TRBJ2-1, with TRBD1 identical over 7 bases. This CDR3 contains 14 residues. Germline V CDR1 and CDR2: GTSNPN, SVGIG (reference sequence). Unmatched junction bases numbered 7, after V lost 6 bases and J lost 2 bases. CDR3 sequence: CACQTGKPYNEQFF. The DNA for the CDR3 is TGTGCCTGCCAGACAGGGAAACCCTACAATGAGCAGTTCTTC. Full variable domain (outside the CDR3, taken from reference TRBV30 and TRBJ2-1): SQTIHQWPATLVQPVGSPLSLECTVEGTSNPNLYWYRQAAGRGLQLLFYSVGIGQISSEVPQNLSASRPQDRQFILSSKKLLLSDSGFYLCACQTGKPYNEQFFGPGTRLTVL.

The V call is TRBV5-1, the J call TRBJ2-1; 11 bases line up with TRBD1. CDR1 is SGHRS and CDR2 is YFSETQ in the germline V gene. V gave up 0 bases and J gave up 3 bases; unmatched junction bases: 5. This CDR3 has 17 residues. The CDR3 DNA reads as TGCGCCAGCAGCTTGGAGGGCGGGACAGGGGGCTACAATGAGCAGTTCTTC. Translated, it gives CASSLEGGTGGYNEQFF.

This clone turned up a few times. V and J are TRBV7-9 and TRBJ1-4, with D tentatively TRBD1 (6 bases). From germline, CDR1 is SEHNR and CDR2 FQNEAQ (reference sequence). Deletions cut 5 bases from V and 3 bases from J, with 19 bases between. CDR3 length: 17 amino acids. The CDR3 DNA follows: TGTGCCAGCAGCCTAACGACAGGCCGTTTGGCTAATGAAAAACTGTTTTTT. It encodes CASSLTTGRLANEKLFF.

The CDR3 spells CASSISGTGEETQYF. CDR3 DNA sequence: TGCGCCAGCAGTATTTCCGGGACAGGGGAAGAGACCCAGTACTTC. V and J are TRBV5-1 and TRBJ2-5; 10 positions match TRBD1. The CDR3 runs 15 residues. V lost 5 bases, J lost 3 bases, and 7 bases stayed unmatched. Germline V CDR1 and CDR2: SGHRS, YFSETQ. The whole variable domain, remainder taken from reference TRBV5-1 and TRBJ2-5, is KAGVTQTPRYLIKTRGQQVTLSCSPISGHRSVSWYQQTPGQGLQFLFEYFSETQRNKGNFPGRFSGRQFSNSRSEMNVSTLELGDSALYLCASSISGTGEETQYFGPGTRLLVL.

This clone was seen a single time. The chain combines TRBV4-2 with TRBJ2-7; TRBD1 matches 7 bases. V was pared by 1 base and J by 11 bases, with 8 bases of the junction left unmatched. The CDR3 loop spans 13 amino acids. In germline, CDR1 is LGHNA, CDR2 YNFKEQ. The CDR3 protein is CASSQAGGQTEYF. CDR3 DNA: TGTGCCAGCAGCCAAGCAGGGGGACAGACGGAGTACTTC.

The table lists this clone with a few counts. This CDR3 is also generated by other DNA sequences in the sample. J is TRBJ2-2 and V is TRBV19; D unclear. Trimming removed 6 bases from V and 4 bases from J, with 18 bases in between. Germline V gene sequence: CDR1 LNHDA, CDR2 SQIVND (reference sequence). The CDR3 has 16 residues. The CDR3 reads CASRSRFQTGTGELFF. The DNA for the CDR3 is TGTGCCAGTAGAAGTCGATTCCAAACGGGCACCGGGGAGCTGTTTTTT.

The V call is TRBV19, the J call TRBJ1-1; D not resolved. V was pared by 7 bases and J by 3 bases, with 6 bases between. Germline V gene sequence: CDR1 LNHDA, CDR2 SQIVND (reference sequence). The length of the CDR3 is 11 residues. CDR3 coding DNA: TGTGCCAGTAAGCTCGACACTGAAGCTTTCTTT. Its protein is CASKLDTEAFF.

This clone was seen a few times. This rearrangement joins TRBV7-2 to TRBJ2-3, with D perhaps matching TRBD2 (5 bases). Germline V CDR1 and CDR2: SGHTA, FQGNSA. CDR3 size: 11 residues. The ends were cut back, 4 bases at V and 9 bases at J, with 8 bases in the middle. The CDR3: CASSYGGTQYF. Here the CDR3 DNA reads TGTGCCAGCAGCTACGGAGGAACGCAGTATTTT. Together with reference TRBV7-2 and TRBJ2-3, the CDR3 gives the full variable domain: GAGVSQSPSNKVTEKGKDVELRCDPISGHTALYWYRQSLGQGLEFLIYFQGNSAPDKSGLPSDRFSAERTGGSVSTLTIQRTQQEDSAVYLCASSYGGTQYFGPGTRLTVL.

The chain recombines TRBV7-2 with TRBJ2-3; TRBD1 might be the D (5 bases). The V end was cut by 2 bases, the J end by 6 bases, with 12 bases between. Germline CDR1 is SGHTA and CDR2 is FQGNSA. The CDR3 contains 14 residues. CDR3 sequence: CASSLQGFLDTQYF. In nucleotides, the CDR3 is TGTGCCAGCAGCTTACAGGGCTTTCTTGATACGCAGTATTTT. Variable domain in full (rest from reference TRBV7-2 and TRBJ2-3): GAGVSQSPSNKVTEKGKDVELRCDPISGHTALYWYRQSLGQGLEFLIYFQGNSAPDKSGLPSDRFSAERTGGSVSTLTIQRTQQEDSAVYLCASSLQGFLDTQYFGPGTRLTVL.

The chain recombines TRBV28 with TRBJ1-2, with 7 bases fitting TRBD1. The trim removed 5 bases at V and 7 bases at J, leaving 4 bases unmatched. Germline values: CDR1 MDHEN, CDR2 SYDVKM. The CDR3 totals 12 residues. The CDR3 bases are TGTGCCAGCAGTATGCAGGGGGGTGGCTACACCTTC. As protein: CASSMQGGGYTF.

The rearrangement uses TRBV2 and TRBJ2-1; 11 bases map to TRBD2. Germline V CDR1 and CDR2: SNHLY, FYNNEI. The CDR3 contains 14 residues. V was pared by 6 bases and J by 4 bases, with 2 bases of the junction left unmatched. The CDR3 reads CASRGLAEYNEQFF. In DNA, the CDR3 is TGTGCCAGCAGGGGACTAGCGGAGTACAATGAGCAGTTCTTC.

DNA for the CDR3: TGTGCCAGCAGCTTCTCGGGGAACAATCAGCCCCAGCATTTT. This translates into CASSFSGNNQPQHF. This chain connects TRBV7-2 to TRBJ1-5; D is unresolved. V lost 3 bases, J lost 3 bases, and 9 bases lay in between. Germline-derived CDR1 and CDR2 are SGHTA and FQGNSA. CDR3 size: 14 residues.

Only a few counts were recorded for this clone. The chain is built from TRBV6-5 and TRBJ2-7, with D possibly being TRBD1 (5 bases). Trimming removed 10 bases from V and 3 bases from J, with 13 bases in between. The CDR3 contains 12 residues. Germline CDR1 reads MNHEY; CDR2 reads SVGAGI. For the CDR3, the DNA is TGTGCCACCCGAGGACAAGTCTACGAGCAGTACTTC. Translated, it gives CATRGQVYEQYF.

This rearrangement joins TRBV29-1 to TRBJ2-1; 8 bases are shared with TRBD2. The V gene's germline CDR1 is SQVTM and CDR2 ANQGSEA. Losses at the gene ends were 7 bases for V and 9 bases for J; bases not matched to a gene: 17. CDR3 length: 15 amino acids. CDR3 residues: CSGGGAGGPGIEQFF. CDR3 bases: TGCAGCGGTGGCGGTGCGGGGGGCCCAGGAATTGAGCAGTTCTTC.